This T cell receptor (beta chain) comes out of a study of blood T cell repertoires in COVID-19. Study background: Samples of COVID-19 (acute and convalescent) were obtained from the United States, Italy and Spain.

This clone was observed a few times. Repertoires were generated with immunoSEQ multiplex PCR, while TCRdb's copy carries only in-frame clones and drops some. The data show about 250,000 clones, about 82% seen once. After removal of 0 bases from V and 6 bases from J, the junction contained 12 bases not matched to a gene. Germline CDR1 reads GTSNPN; CDR2 reads SVGIG (reference sequence). This CDR3 contains 17 residues. What was sequenced was PBMCs or T cells enriched from blood (not recorded which). This TCR was sampled from a woman aged 50 to 60 with acute COVID-19. The rearrangement joins TRBV30 to TRBJ2-1; 9 bases align to TRBD1. CDR3 loop: CAWSVYLGDRGVNEQFF. Written as DNA, the CDR3 is TGTGCCTGGAGTGTGTATTTGGGAGACAGGGGGGTCAATGAGCAGTTCTTC.